This T cell receptor beta chain was captured by sequencing in a study of CD8+CD57+ T cells in acquired aplastic anemia. Looking at the study overall: The study obtained an average of roughly 3 ug of DNA from sorted CD4+ and CD8+ cells. The study, taken as a whole, reports: Patients and controls were not found to differ significantly in CD8+ Simpson's diversity. The study identified roughly 31 CD8+ CDR3 sequences shared by patients and controls.

Profiling that covered TCR beta VDJ and CDR3 relied on genomic DNA as its template. Each CDR3 protein gets one entry after TCRdb re-called the reads with MiXCR. The repertoire holds about 120,000 distinct CDR3 sequences, with 30% to 45% as singletons. Germline loops: CDR1 SNHLY, CDR2 FYNNEI. The CDR3 runs 13 residues. The V and J ends lost 4 bases and 9 bases respectively, with 10 bases between them. This clonotype is labeled as medium-sized. The target antigen is unknown. Only patients with CD8+CD57+ cell expansion on flow cytometry were chosen for sequencing. The patients, all of them, had severe acquired aplastic anemia.

What was sequenced was sorted CD4+, CD8+, or CD8+CD57+ T cells (not recorded which) from PBMCs. V usage is TRBV2 and J usage is TRBJ1-6; D might be TRBD1 (5 bases). This TCR derives from a human donor with aplastic anemia. CDR3 region: CASSVGAGSPLHF. The CDR3 DNA is TGTGCCAGCAGTGTAGGGGCGGGTTCACCCCTCCACTTT. Together with reference TRBV2 and TRBJ1-6, the CDR3 gives the full variable domain: EPEVTQTPSHQVTQMGQEVILRCVPISNHLYFYWYRQILGQKVEFLVSFYNNEISEKSEIFDDQFSVERPDGSNFTLKIRSTKLEDSAMYFCASSVGAGSPLHFGNGTRLTVT.